This entry lists 5 T cell receptor beta chains sequenced from one sample in a study of T cells in Graves' hyperthyroidism and ophthalmopathy. What was amplified from RNA transcripts were TCR beta CDR3 regions. TCR CDR3 regions were first amplified by RT-PCR with HTBI primers. One entry per CDR3 protein, called by TCRdb with MiXCR from the multiplex PCR reads. The sample includes approximately 620,000 distinct CDR3 sequences, about 15% of them seen just once. The sequencing sample was made of blood. The receptors originated from a woman aged 30 to 39 with Graves' hyperthyroidism that later progressed to Graves' ophthalmopathy.

This clonotype came up a few times. The chain recombines TRBV5-4 with TRBJ2-5; D unresolved. Trimming took off 2 bases at V and 2 bases at J, with 13 bases between the two ends. This CDR3 is 15 amino acids long. In germline, CDR1 is SGHNT, CDR2 YYREEE (reference sequence). CDR3 bases: TGTGCCAGCAGCTTTAAAAAAAACAATCAAGAGACCCAGTACTTC. It specifies CASSFKKNNQETQYF.

There are many counts of this clonotype. The chain uses TRBV11-1 and TRBJ2-1; 9 nucleotides align to TRBD2. This CDR3 has 16 amino acids. With 6 bases clipped from V and 2 bases from J, the junction kept 8 bases outside the gene matches. From germline, CDR1 is SGHAT and CDR2 FQDESV (reference sequence). CDR3 protein: CASSRYIAGAYNEQFF. The CDR3 DNA reads TGTGCCAGCAGTCGATACATAGCGGGAGCCTACAATGAGCAGTTCTTC.

This clonotype has ten or more counts. This chain connects TRBV27 to TRBJ1-1; the match to TRBD1 covers 7 bases. The junction had 8 bases not matched to a gene; V was cut back by 7 bases and J by 6 bases. The germline V gene has CDR1 MNHEY and CDR2 SMNVEV (reference sequence). The CDR3 totals 13 residues. CDR3 in amino acids: CASNSIQGSEAFF. In DNA, the CDR3 is TGTGCCAGCAACTCGATACAGGGGTCTGAAGCTTTCTTT.

This clonotype was counted a few times. The chain links TRBV10-2 to TRBJ2-7, with TRBD1 as a possible D gene (6 bases). The CDR3 covers 13 residues. Per the germline V gene, CDR1 is WSHSY and CDR2 is SAAADI. Between the trimmed V and J ends, which lost 9 bases and 5 bases, there was a span of 17 bases. This CDR3 is CASKTIQGDEQYF. CDR3 sequence (DNA): TGCGCCAGTAAAACCATACAGGGCGACGAGCAGTACTTC.

This clonotype was detected many times. The chain recombines TRBV12-3 or TRBV12-4 with TRBJ2-3; D remains unclear. The V and J ends lost 7 bases and 2 bases respectively, with 13 bases between them. The CDR3 has 14 amino acids. In DNA form, the CDR3 reads TGTGCCAGCACCCTGCAGACTGTCACAGATACGCAGTATTTT. Its protein is CASTLQTVTDTQYF.